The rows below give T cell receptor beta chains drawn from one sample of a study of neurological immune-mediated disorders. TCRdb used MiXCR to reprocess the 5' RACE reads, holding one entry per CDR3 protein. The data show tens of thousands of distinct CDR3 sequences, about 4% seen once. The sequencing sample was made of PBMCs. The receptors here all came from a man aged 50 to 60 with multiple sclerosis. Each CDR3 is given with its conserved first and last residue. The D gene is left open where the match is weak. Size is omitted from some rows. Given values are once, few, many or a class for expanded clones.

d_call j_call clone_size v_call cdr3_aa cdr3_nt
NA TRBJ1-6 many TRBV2 CASSEVTGAQRRSPLHF TGTGCCAGCAGTGAAGTGACAGGAGCTCAACGAAGGTCACCCCTCCACTTT
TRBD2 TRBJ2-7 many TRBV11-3 CASTIAGGFYEQYF TGTGCCAGCACCATAGCGGGAGGGTTCTACGAGCAGTACTTC
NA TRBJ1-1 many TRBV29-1 CSVEDPTAEAFF TGCAGCGTTGAAGATCCGACGGCTGAAGCTTTCTTT
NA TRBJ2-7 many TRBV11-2 CASSLKGLGGIYEQYF TGTGCCAGCAGCTTAAAAGGGTTGGGGGGCATCTACGAGCAGTACTTC
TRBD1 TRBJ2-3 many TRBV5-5 CASSSTGTGDSTDTQYF TGTGCCAGCAGCTCGACCGGGACAGGGGATAGCACAGATACGCAGTATTTT
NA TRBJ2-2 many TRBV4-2 CASSMYNPGGPGELFF TGTGCCAGCAGCATGTACAACCCGGGGGGCCCCGGGGAGCTGTTTTTT
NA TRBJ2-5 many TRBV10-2 CARGPGTGETQYF TGCGCCAGAGGTCCGGGGACGGGAGAGACCCAGTACTTC
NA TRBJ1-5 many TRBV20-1 CSASPSPGTVQPQHF TGCAGTGCTAGCCCATCCCCGGGGACCGTACAGCCCCAGCATTTT
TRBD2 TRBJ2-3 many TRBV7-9 CASSRSGGTDTQYF TGTGCCAGCAGCCGTAGCGGGGGCACAGATACGCAGTATTTT
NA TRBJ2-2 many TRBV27 CAAGSRELFF TGTGCCGCGGGTAGCAGGGAGCTGTTTTTT
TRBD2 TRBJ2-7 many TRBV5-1 CASSYRTSGREEQYF TGCGCCAGCAGCTACCGGACTAGCGGGAGAGAAGAGCAGTACTTC
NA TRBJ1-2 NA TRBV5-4 CASSLAGTHTNYGYTF TGTGCCAGCAGCTTGGCGGGGACCCATACCAACTATGGCTACACCTTC
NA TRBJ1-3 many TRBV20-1 CSARGTEENTIYF TGCAGTGCTAGAGGGACAGAGGAAAACACCATATATTTT
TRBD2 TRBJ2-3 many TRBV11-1 CASSSKQRGPTDTQYF TGTGCCAGCAGCTCCAAGCAGCGGGGGCCCACAGATACGCAGTATTTT
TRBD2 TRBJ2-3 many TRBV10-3 CAISESSGSPDTQYF TGTGCCATCAGTGAGTCAAGCGGGAGTCCAGATACGCAGTATTTT
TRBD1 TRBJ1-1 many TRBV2 CASRGQGFEAFF TGTGCCAGCAGGGGACAGGGTTTTGAAGCTTTCTTT
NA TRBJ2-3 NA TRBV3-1 CASSQGVDTQYF TGTGCCAGCAGCCAAGGTGTAGATACGCAGTATTTT
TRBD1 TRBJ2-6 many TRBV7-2 CASSSTSGQGAAGANVLTF TGTGCCAGCAGCTCAACCTCGGGACAGGGGGCTGCTGGGGCCAACGTCCTGACTTTC
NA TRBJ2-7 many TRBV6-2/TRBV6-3 CASRTLDYEQYF TGTGCCAGCAGAACCTTGGACTACGAGCAGTACTTC
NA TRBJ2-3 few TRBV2 CASSEGGFSDTQYF TGTGCCAGCAGTGAAGGCGGGTTTTCGGATACGCAGTATTTT
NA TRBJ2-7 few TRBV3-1 CASSSTRDRGIEQYF TGTGCCAGCAGCAGCACCAGGGACCGGGGTATCGAGCAGTACTTC
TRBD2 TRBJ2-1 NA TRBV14 CASSRGLAGAYNEQFF TGTGCCAGCAGCCGAGGACTAGCGGGGGCGTACAATGAGCAGTTCTTC
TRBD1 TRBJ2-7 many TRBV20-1 CSARDRKGTGLYEQYF TGCAGTGCTAGAGATAGGAAAGGGACAGGTTTATACGAGCAGTACTTC
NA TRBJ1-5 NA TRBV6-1 CASSLNPQGLGQPQHF TGTGCCAGCAGTCTCAATCCGCAGGGCCTCGGGCAGCCCCAGCATTTT
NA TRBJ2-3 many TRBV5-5 CASSLEGQDTQYF TGTGCCAGCAGCTTGGAGGGTCAAGATACGCAGTATTTT
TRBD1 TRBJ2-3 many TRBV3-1 CASSQGDRGKRTDTQYF TGTGCCAGCAGCCAAGGGGACAGGGGTAAGAGGACAGATACGCAGTATTTT
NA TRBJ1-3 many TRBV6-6 CASSYSPFSGNTIYF TGTGCCAGCAGTTACTCCCCGTTCTCTGGAAACACCATATATTTT
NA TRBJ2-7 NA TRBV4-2 CASSQVADGAGEQYF TGTGCCAGCAGCCAAGTAGCCGACGGAGCAGGCGAGCAGTACTTC
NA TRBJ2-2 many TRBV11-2 CASSRLRGIGTGELFF TGTGCCAGCAGCCGACTCAGGGGAATAGGGACCGGGGAGCTGTTTTTT
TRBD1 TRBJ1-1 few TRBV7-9 CASSPDRTNTEAFF TGTGCCAGCAGCCCGGACAGGACGAACACTGAAGCTTTCTTT
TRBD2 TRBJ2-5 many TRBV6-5 CASSYPASGRGTQYF TGTGCCAGCAGTTACCCGGCTAGCGGGAGAGGGACCCAGTACTTC
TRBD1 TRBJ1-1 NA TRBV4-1 CASNQGATEAFF TGCGCCAGCAATCAGGGGGCGACTGAAGCTTTCTTT
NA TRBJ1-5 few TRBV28 CASSLSAGMFNQPQHF TGTGCCAGCAGTTTAAGTGCAGGGATGTTCAATCAGCCCCAGCATTTT
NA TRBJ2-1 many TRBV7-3 CASSLWGVGTYSYNEQFF TGTGCCAGCAGCTTATGGGGCGTTGGGACCTACTCCTACAATGAGCAGTTCTTC
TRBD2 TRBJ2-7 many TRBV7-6 CASSGLAGYEQYF TGTGCCAGCAGCGGTCTAGCGGGATACGAGCAGTACTTC
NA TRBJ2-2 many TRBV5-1 CASSLEGNTGELFF TGCGCCAGCAGCTTGGAGGGGAACACCGGGGAGCTGTTTTTT
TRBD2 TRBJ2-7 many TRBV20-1 CSADSLAGTYEQYF TGCAGTGCCGATTCACTAGCGGGGACCTACGAGCAGTACTTC
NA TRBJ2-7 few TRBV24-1 CATSDSGGTYEQYF TGTGCCACCAGTGATTCAGGGGGGACCTACGAGCAGTACTTC
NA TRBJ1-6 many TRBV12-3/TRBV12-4 CASSKSSVFSPLHF TGTGCCAGCAGTAAGTCCAGCGTTTTTTCACCCCTCCACTTT
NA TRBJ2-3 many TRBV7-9 CASSWSGAGGDTQYF TGTGCCAGCAGCTGGTCAGGGGCCGGTGGAGATACGCAGTATTTT
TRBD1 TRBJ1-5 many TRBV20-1 CSVAEVGQGFKPQHF TGCAGTGTCGCCGAGGTCGGACAGGGATTTAAGCCCCAGCATTTT
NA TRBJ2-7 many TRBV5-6 CASSPSYNYEQYF TGTGCCAGCAGCCCCTCCTATAACTACGAGCAGTACTTC
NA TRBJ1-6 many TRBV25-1 CASSEFVGENYNSPLHF TGTGCCAGCAGTGAATTTGTAGGAGAAAACTATAATTCACCCCTCCACTTT
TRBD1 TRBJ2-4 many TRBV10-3 CATSPTGHINIQYF TGTGCCACTTCCCCGACAGGGCACATAAACATTCAGTACTTC
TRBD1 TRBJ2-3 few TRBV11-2 CASRNTGGTDTQYF TGTGCCAGCAGGAATACAGGGGGCACAGATACGCAGTATTTT
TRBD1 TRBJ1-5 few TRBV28 CASSLQYRGNNQPQNF TGTGCCAGCAGTTTACAGTACAGGGGGAACAATCAGCCCCAGAATTTT
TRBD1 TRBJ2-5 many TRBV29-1 CSVEESDRGMETQYF TGCAGCGTTGAAGAGTCGGACAGGGGAATGGAGACCCAGTACTTC
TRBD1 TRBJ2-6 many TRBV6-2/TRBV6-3 CASSSRGRASGANVLTF TGTGCCAGCAGCTCTAGGGGGCGGGCCTCTGGGGCCAACGTCCTGACTTTC
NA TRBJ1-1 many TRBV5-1 CASSSERSTEAFF TGCGCCAGCAGCTCCGAAAGGAGCACTGAAGCTTTCTTT
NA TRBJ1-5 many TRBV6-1 CASSKRGNRQPQHF TGTGCCAGCAGTAAGAGAGGGAACCGTCAGCCCCAGCATTTT
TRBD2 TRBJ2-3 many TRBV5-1 CASSPRTSGGPTDTQYF TGCGCCAGCAGCCCTCGGACTAGCGGGGGGCCTACAGATACGCAGTATTTT
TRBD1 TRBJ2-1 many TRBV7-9 CASSLDQGAYNEQFF TGTGCCAGCAGCTTAGACCAGGGGGCCTACAATGAGCAGTTCTTC
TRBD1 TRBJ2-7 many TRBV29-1 CSVGHRGSSYEQYF TGCAGCGTGGGCCACAGGGGAAGCTCCTACGAGCAGTACTTC
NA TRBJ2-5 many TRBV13 CASSQQSLKETQYF TGTGCCAGCAGCCAGCAAAGTTTGAAAGAGACCCAGTACTTC
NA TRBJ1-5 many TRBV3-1 CASSPGPLSNQPQNF TGTGCCAGCAGCCCCGGACCTCTTAGCAATCAGCCCCAGAATTTT
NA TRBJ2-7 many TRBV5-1 CASSLEGRNYEQYF TGCGCCAGCAGCTTGGAGGGTAGAAACTACGAGCAGTACTTC
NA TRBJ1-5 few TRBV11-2 CASSPGRGSNQPQNF TGTGCCAGCAGCCCCGGGAGGGGTAGCAATCAGCCCCAGAATTTT
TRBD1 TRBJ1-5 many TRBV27 CASSDGTGHNQPQHF TGTGCCAGCAGTGACGGGACAGGGCACAATCAGCCCCAGCATTTT